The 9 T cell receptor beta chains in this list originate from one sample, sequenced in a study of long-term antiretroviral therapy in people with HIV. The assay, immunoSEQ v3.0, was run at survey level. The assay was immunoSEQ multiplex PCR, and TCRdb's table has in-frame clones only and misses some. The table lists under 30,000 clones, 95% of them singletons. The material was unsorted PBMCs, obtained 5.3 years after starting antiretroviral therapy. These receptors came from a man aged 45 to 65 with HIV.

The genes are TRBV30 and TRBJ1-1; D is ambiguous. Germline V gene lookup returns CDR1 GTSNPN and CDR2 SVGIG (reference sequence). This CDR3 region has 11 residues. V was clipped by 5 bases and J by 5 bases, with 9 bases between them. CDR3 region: CAWAEETEAFF. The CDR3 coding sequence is TGTGCCTGGGCAGAGGAAACTGAAGCTTTCTTT.

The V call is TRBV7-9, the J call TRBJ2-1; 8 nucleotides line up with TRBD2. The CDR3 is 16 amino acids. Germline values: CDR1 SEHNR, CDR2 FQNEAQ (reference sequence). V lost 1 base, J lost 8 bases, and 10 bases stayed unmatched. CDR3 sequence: CASSLVWRGAGDEQFF. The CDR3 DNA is TGTGCCAGCAGCTTAGTTTGGCGGGGGGCGGGCGATGAGCAGTTCTTC. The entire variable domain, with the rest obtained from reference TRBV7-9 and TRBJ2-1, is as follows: DTGVSQNPRHKITKRGQNVTFRCDPISEHNRLYWYRQTLGQGPEFLTYFQNEAQLEKSRLLSDRFSAERPKGSFSTLEIQRTEQGDSAMYLCASSLVWRGAGDEQFFGPGTRLTVL.

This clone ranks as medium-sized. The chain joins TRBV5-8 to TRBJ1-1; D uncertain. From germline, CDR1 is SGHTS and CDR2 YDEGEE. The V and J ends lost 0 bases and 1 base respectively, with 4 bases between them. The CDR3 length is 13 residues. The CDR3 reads CASSLAGNTEAFF. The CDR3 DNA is TGTGCCAGCAGCTTGGCTGGGAACACTGAAGCTTTCTTT.

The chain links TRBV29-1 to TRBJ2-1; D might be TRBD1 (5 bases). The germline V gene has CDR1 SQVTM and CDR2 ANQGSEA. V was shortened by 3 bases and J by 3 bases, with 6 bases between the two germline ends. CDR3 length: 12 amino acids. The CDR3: CSVDRVYNEQFF. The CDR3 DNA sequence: TGCAGCGTTGACAGGGTCTACAATGAGCAGTTCTTC.

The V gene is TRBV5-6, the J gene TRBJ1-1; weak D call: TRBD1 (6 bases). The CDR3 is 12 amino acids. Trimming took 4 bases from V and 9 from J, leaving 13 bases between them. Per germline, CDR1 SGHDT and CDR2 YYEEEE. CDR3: CASSNPQGQAFF. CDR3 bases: TGTGCCAGCAGCAACCCACAGGGACAAGCTTTCTTT.

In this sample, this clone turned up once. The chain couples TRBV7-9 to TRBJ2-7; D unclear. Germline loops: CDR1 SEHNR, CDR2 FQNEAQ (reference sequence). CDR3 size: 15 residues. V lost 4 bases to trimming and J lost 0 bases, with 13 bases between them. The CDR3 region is CASSSDPPFSYEQYF. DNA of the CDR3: TGTGCCAGCAGCTCGGACCCACCGTTCTCCTACGAGCAGTACTTC.

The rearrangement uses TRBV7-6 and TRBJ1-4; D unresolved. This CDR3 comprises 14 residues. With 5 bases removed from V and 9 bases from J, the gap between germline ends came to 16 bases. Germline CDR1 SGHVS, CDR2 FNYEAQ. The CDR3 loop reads CASSANPRVQKLFF. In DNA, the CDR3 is TGTGCCAGCAGCGCAAACCCCAGAGTGCAAAAACTGTTTTTT. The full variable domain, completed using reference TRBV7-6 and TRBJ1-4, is GAGVSQSPRYKVTKRGQDVALRCDPISGHVSLYWYRQALGQGPEFLTYFNYEAQQDKSGLPNDRFSAERPEGSISTLTIQRTEQRDSAMYRCASSANPRVQKLFFGSGTQLSVL.

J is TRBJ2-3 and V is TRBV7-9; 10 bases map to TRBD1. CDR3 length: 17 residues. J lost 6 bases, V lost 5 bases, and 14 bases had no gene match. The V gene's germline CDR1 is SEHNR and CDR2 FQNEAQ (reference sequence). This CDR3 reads CASSHGTTGGRGDTQYF. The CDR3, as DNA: TGTGCCAGCAGCCATGGGACGACAGGGGGCAGGGGGGATACGCAGTATTTT.

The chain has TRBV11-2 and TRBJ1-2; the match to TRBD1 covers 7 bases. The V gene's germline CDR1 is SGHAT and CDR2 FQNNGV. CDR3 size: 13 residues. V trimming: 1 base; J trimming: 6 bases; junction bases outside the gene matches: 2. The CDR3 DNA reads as TGTGCCAGCAGCTTAGGACAGGGCCATGGCTACACCTTC. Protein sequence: CASSLGQGHGYTF. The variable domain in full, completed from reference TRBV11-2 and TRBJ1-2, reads EAGVAQSPRYKIIEKRQSVAFWCNPISGHATLYWYQQILGQGPKLLIQFQNNGVVDDSQLPKDRFSAERLKGVDSTLKIQPAKLEDSAVYLCASSLGQGHGYTFGSGTRLTVV.